Sequencing of this T cell receptor beta chain was carried out in a study of beta chain features in type 1 diabetes. Study-level background: There was similarity between patients and healthy donors in age, gender and cell yields. Examination of sorted cells across all samples involved around 100,000,000 cells. Whole-study results and caveats: For Type 1 diabetes patients, all four CD4+ subsets carried TCRB CDR3s that were moderately but significantly shorter. The study found that naive, central memory and Treg TCRB repertoires appeared more similar in patients than in healthy donors.

Cell sorting via CD45RO/CCR7/CD25/CD127/CD95/CD27 was performed to obtain CD4+ naive, central memory, regulatory and stem cell-like memory cells. In this sample, this clone turned up a few times. The antigen remains undetermined. As every portion of the isolated RNA was reverse transcribed, the sequencing read expressed TCRB transcripts. TCRdb's copy holds only in-frame clones and misses some; the assay was immunoSEQ multiplex PCR. The sample includes about 190,000 clones, approximately 7.8% of them seen just once. J lost 5 bases, V lost 0 bases, and 4 bases had no gene match. The CDR3 is 14 amino acids. CDR1 is SGDLS and CDR2 is YYNGEE in the germline V gene.

V is TRBV9 and J is TRBJ1-1, with TRBD1 identical over 7 bases. The source is a woman aged 40 to 50 with type 1 diabetes. Sequenced input: central memory CD4+ T cells from blood. The CDR3 protein is CASSVGTGETEAFF. The CDR3 nucleotides are TGTGCCAGCAGCGTAGGAACAGGGGAGACTGAAGCTTTCTTT. Supplemented by reference TRBV9 and TRBJ1-1, the full variable domain reads DSGVTQTPKHLITATGQRVTLRCSPRSGDLSVYWYQQSLDQGLQFLIQYYNGEERAKGNILERFSAQQFPDLHSELNLSSLELGDSALYFCASSVGTGETEAFFGQGTRLTVV.